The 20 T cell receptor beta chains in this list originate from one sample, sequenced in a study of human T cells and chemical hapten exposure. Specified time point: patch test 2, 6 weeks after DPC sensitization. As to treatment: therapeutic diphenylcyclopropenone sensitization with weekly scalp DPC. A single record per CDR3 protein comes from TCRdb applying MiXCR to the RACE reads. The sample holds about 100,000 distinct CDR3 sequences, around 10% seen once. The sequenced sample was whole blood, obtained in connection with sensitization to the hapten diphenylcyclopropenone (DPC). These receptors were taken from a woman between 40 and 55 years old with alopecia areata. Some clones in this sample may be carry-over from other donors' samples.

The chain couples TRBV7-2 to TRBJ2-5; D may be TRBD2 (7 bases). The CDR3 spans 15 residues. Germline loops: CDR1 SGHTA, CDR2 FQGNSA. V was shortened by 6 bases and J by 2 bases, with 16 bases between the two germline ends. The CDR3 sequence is CASSRGASEQETQYF. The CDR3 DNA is TGTGCCAGCAGTCGGGGGGCTAGCGAACAAGAGACCCAGTACTTC.

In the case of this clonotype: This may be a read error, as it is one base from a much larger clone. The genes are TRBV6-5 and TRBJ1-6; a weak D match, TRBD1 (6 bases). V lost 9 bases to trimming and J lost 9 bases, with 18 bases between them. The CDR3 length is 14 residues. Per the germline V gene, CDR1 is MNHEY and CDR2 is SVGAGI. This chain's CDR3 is CASCRDKGISPLHF. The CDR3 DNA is TGTGCCAGTTGCCGGGACAAGGGAATTTCACCCCTCCACTTT.

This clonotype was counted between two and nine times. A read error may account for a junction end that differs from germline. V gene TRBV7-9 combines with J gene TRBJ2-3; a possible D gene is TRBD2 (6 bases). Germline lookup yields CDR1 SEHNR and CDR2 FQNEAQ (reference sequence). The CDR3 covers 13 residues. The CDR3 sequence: CASSLLGGDTQYF. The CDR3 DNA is TGTGCCAGCAGCTTATTGGGCGGGGATACGCAGTACTTT. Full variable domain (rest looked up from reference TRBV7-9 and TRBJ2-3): DTGVSQNPRHKITKRGQNVTFRCDPISEHNRLYWYRQTLGQGPEFLTYFQNEAQLEKSRLLSDRFSAERPKGSFSTLEIQRTEQGDSAMYLCASSLLGGDTQYFGPGTRLTVL.

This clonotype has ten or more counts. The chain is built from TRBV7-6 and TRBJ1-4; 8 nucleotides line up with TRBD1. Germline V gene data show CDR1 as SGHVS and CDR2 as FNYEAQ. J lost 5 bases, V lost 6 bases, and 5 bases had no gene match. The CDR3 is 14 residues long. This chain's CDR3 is CASRSRDRNEKLFF. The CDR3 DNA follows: TGTGCCAGCAGGAGCCGGGACAGGAATGAAAAACTGTTTTTT.

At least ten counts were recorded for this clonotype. For the CDR3, the DNA is TGTGCCAGCTCCCCAGGGCGGTCGAACACTGAAGCTTTCTTT. Protein product: CASSPGRSNTEAFF. The chain combines TRBV18 with TRBJ1-1; D might be TRBD1 (5 bases). Trimming left V 6 bases short and J 1 base short, with 12 bases between. The CDR3 is 14 residues long. Germline V lookup: CDR1 KGHSH, CDR2 LQKENI.

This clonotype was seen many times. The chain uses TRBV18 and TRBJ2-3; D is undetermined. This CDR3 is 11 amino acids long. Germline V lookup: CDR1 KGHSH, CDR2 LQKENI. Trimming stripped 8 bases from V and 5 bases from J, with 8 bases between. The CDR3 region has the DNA TGTGCCAGCCAGCTTGGAGATACGCAGTATTTT. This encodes CASQLGDTQYF.

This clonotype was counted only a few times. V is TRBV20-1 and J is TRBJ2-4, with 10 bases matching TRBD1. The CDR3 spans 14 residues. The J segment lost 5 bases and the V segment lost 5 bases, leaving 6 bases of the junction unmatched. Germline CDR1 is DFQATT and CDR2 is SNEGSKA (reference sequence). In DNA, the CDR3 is TGCAGTGCTCAGGACAGGGGGGGAGAAAACATTCAGTACTTC. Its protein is CSAQDRGGENIQYF.

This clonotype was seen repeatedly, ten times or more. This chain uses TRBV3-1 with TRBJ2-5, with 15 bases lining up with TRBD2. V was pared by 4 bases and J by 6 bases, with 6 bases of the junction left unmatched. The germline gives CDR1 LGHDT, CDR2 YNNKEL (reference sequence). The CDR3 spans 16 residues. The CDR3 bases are TGTGCCAGCAGCCTCCGGACTAGCGGGAGGGTAAAGACCCAGTACTTC. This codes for CASSLRTSGRVKTQYF.

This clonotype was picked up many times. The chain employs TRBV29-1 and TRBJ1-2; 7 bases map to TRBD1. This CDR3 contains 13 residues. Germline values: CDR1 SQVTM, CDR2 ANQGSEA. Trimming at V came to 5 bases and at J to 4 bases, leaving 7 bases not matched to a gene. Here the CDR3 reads CSVRTGEGYGYTF. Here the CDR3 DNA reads TGCAGCGTTCGCACAGGGGAAGGCTATGGCTACACCTTC.

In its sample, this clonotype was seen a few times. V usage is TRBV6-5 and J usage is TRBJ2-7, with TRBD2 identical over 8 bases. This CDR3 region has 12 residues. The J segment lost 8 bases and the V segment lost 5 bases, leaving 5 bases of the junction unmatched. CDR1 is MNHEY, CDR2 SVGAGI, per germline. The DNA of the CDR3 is TGTGCCAGCAGTCTCGGGGGGGGGAAGCAGTACTTC. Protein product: CASSLGGGKQYF.

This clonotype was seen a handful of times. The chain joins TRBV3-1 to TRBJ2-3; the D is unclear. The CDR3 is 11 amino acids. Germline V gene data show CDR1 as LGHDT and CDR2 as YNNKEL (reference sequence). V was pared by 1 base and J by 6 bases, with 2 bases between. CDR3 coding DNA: TGTGCCAGCAGCCAAGTCGATACGCAGTATTTT. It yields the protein CASSQVDTQYF.

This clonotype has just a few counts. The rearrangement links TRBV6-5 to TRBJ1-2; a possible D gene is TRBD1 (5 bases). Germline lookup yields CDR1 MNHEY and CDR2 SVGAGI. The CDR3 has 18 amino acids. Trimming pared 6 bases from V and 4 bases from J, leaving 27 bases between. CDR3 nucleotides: TGTGCCAGCAGCCCACCCCCGGGCCGACGGTTCGGGGGCTATGGCTACACCTTC. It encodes CASSPPPGRRFGGYGYTF.

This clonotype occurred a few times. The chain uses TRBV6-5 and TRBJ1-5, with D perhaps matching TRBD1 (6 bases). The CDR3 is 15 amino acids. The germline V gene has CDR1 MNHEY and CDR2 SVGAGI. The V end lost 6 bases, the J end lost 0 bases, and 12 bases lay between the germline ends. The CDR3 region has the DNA TGTGCCAGCAGACAAGACAGGAATAGCAATCAGCCCCAGCATTTT. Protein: CASRQDRNSNQPQHF.

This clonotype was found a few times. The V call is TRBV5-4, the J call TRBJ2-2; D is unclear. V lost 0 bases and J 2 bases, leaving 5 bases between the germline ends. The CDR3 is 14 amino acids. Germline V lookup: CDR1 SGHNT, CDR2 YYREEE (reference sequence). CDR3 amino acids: CASSLEANTGELFF. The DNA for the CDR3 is TGTGCCAGCAGCTTGGAGGCCAACACCGGGGAGCTGTTTTTT.

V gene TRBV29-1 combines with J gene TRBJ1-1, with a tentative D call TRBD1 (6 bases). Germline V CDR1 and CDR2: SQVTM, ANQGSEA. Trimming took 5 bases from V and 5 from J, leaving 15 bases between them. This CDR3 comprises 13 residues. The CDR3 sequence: CSVLQTGGTEAFF. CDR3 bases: TGCAGCGTTTTACAGACAGGAGGGACTGAAGCTTTCTTT.

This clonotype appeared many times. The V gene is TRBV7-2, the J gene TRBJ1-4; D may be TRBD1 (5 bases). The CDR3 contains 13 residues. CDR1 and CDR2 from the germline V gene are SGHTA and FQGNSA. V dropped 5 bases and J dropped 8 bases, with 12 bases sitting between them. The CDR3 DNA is TGTGCCAGCAGCCAAAGGGGACGGGAAAAACTGTTTTTT. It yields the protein CASSQRGREKLFF.

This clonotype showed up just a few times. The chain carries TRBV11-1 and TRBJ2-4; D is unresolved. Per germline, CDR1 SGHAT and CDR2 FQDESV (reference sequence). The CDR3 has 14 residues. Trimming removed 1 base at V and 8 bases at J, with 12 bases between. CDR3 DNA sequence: TGTGCCAGCAGCTTAGGTGTGGGTACGGACATTCAGTACTTC. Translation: CASSLGVGTDIQYF.

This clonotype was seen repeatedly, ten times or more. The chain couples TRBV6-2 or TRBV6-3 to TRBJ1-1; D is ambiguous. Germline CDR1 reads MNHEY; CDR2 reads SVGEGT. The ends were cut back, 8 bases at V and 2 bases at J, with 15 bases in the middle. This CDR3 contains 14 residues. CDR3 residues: CASLLSPHNTEAFF. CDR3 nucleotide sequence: TGTGCCAGCCTCCTGAGCCCCCACAACACTGAAGCTTTCTTT.

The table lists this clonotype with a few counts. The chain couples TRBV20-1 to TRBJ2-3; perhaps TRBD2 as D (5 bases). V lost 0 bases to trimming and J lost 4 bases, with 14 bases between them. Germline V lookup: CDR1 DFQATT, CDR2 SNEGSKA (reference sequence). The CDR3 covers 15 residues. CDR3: CSARDFKEVADTQYF. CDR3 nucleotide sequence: TGCAGTGCTAGAGATTTTAAGGAGGTGGCAGATACGCAGTATTTT.

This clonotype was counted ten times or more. The DNA for the CDR3 is TGTGCCAGCAGTTCTTGGGAGCCGTCAGCGGTCCGGCGGAATGAGCAGTTCTTC. This gives the protein CASSSWEPSAVRRNEQFF. This sequence joins TRBV12-3 or TRBV12-4 and TRBJ2-1; weak D call: TRBD2 (5 bases). The CDR3 runs 18 residues. Trimming cost V 4 bases and J 7 bases, with 26 bases left between them.